Listed below are T cell receptor beta chains from one sample, sequenced in a study of shared clonotypes between healthy human individuals. Method: immunoSEQ multiplex PCR; TCRdb's copy keeps in-frame clones and lacks some. The table has about 1.5 million clones, more than 95% seen once. Sample: naive CD4+ T cells sorted from blood. These receptors came from a man between 25 and 39 years old in good health. Both conserved end residues are part of each CDR3. A D gene is named only where the DNA matches it firmly. Expanded clones are given a class, and other clones once, few, many or no size at all.

clone size,J gene,V gene,D gene,CDR3 protein,CDR3 DNA
.,TRBJ2-7,TRBV28,TRBD2,CASSHQRGAYEQYF,TGTGCCAGCAGTCACCAGCGGGGAGCCTACGAGCAGTACTTC
.,TRBJ2-2,TRBV6-5,.,CASTNGGQTGELFF,TGTGCCAGCACCAACGGGGGGCAAACCGGGGAGCTGTTTTTT
.,TRBJ2-5,TRBV28,.,CASSTPAGGVLETQYF,TGTGCCAGCAGTACACCCGCCGGAGGGGTCCTGGAGACCCAGTACTTC
.,TRBJ2-7,TRBV18,.,CASSRAGSYEQYF,TGTGCCAGCTCACGCGCAGGTTCTTACGAGCAGTACTTC
.,TRBJ1-2,TRBV5-4,.,CASTLPGEWEGYTF,TGTGCCAGCACCCTCCCAGGGGAGTGGGAAGGCTACACCTTC
.,TRBJ1-2,TRBV28,.,CAGGGYYGYTF,TGTGCCGGAGGAGGTTACTATGGCTACACCTTC
.,TRBJ1-5,TRBV27,TRBD1,CASRRIGTGGNQPQHF,TGTGCCAGCAGAAGGATCGGGACAGGCGGTAATCAGCCCCAGCATTTT
.,TRBJ1-1,TRBV12-5,.,CASGLWVGSEAFF,TGTGCTAGTGGTTTGTGGGTAGGCTCTGAAGCTTTCTTT
.,TRBJ2-3,TRBV5-6,.,CASSSPGPRVDTQYF,TGTGCCAGCAGCTCACCGGGACCAAGAGTAGATACGCAGTATTTT
few,TRBJ1-5,TRBV28,.,CASSPSPINQPQHF,TGTGCCAGCAGTCCCTCCCCGATCAATCAGCCCCAGCATTTT